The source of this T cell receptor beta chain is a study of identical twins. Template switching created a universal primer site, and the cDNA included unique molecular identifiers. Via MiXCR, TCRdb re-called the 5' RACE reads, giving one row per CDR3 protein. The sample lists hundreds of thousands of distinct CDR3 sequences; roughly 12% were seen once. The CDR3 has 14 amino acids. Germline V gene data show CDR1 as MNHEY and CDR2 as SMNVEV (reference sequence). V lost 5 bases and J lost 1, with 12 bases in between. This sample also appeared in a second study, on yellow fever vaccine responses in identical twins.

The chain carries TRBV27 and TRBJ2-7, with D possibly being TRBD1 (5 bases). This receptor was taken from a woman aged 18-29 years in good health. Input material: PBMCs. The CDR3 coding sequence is TGTGCCAGCAGTCCAAAGACAGTATCCTACGAGCAGTACTTC. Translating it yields CASSPKTVSYEQYF.